A selection of T cell receptor beta chains follows, all from one sample in a study of T cells in Graves' hyperthyroidism and ophthalmopathy. From the multiplex PCR reads, TCRdb called clonotypes with MiXCR, one entry per CDR3 protein. The data hold hundreds of thousands of distinct CDR3 sequences, with roughly 13% observed a single time. The sample comprised blood. The receptor source for this set is a woman in her forties with Graves' ophthalmopathy. The CDR3 runs from the conserved cysteine through the conserved F or W. Each record gives: V gene, J gene, clone size, CDR3 protein. Expanded clones are given a class, and other clones once, few, many or no size at all.

v_call: TRBV27
j_call: TRBJ2-7
clone_size: many
cdr3_aa: CASRTGQSFYEQYF

v_call: TRBV9
j_call: TRBJ1-1
clone_size: many
cdr3_aa: CASSVAVVGSNTEAFF

v_call: TRBV7-9
j_call: TRBJ2-1
clone_size: .
cdr3_aa: CASSLVGAGNEQFF

v_call: TRBV27
j_call: TRBJ2-3
clone_size: many
cdr3_aa: CASSQLAGGLRDTQYF

v_call: TRBV27
j_call: TRBJ1-1
clone_size: many
cdr3_aa: CASSLTGLTEAFF

v_call: TRBV20-1
j_call: TRBJ1-3
clone_size: few
cdr3_aa: CSGRDGGNTIYF

v_call: TRBV4-2
j_call: TRBJ1-1
clone_size: .
cdr3_aa: CASSQSTTGRTEAFF

v_call: TRBV2
j_call: TRBJ2-6
clone_size: many
cdr3_aa: CASRSYIGGTGRSGANVLTF

v_call: TRBV6-5
j_call: TRBJ1-3
clone_size: many
cdr3_aa: CASSYQTGGYGNTIYF

v_call: TRBV20-1
j_call: TRBJ2-3
clone_size: many
cdr3_aa: CSARESSGGADTQYF

v_call: TRBV11-3
j_call: TRBJ1-1
clone_size: many
cdr3_aa: CASNTVNTEAFF

v_call: TRBV4-2
j_call: TRBJ2-1
clone_size: .
cdr3_aa: CASSQATGGLSSYNEQFF

v_call: TRBV7-9
j_call: TRBJ1-1
clone_size: few
cdr3_aa: CASTKGTLTEAFF

v_call: TRBV7-9
j_call: TRBJ2-1
clone_size: many
cdr3_aa: CASSPNREDEQFF

v_call: TRBV2
j_call: TRBJ1-6
clone_size: many
cdr3_aa: CASSVIGGLGSPLHF

v_call: TRBV2
j_call: TRBJ1-1
clone_size: many
cdr3_aa: CASSYRADTEAFF

v_call: TRBV3-1
j_call: TRBJ2-7
clone_size: many
cdr3_aa: CASSQDPPGDRDSYEQYF

v_call: TRBV25-1
j_call: TRBJ2-3
clone_size: .
cdr3_aa: CASSDTRGARTDMQYF

v_call: TRBV4-1
j_call: TRBJ2-1
clone_size: few
cdr3_aa: CASKEHPSGNDNEQFF

v_call: TRBV12-3/TRBV12-4
j_call: TRBJ2-7
clone_size: many
cdr3_aa: CASSPTGGIFMYEQYF

v_call: TRBV4-1
j_call: TRBJ2-7
clone_size: many
cdr3_aa: CASSLSIRYEQYF

v_call: TRBV27
j_call: TRBJ1-4
clone_size: few
cdr3_aa: CASSLSFGQGRAKLFF

v_call: TRBV12-5
j_call: TRBJ2-7
clone_size: many
cdr3_aa: CASGKGLAGANEQYF

v_call: TRBV25-1
j_call: TRBJ2-1
clone_size: many
cdr3_aa: CASSPGLYEQFF

v_call: TRBV7-2
j_call: TRBJ1-4
clone_size: few
cdr3_aa: CASSLGTGYEKLFF

v_call: TRBV25-1
j_call: TRBJ1-5
clone_size: few
cdr3_aa: CASSEYIGSQPQHF

v_call: TRBV11-3
j_call: TRBJ2-1
clone_size: many
cdr3_aa: CASSLNRGVYNEQFF

v_call: TRBV20-1
j_call: TRBJ2-3
clone_size: few
cdr3_aa: CNASDGLAVADTQYF

v_call: TRBV19
j_call: TRBJ2-2
clone_size: many
cdr3_aa: CASRAGWAGNTGELFF

v_call: TRBV29-1
j_call: TRBJ2-2
clone_size: many
cdr3_aa: CSVLLATNTGELFF

v_call: TRBV4-1
j_call: TRBJ2-5
clone_size: many
cdr3_aa: CASSPPMGGETQYF

v_call: TRBV19
j_call: TRBJ1-1
clone_size: .
cdr3_aa: CASSAGTSRAEAFF

v_call: TRBV4-2
j_call: TRBJ2-7
clone_size: .
cdr3_aa: CASSREVVVPYEQYF

v_call: TRBV5-1
j_call: TRBJ2-5
clone_size: .
cdr3_aa: CASSSPEGETQYF

v_call: TRBV29-1
j_call: TRBJ2-3
clone_size: few
cdr3_aa: CSVASKADTQYF

v_call: TRBV20-1
j_call: TRBJ2-3
clone_size: many
cdr3_aa: CSVLSGGRTDTQYF

v_call: TRBV11-3
j_call: TRBJ2-2
clone_size: few
cdr3_aa: CASSHIGETGELFF

v_call: TRBV6-1
j_call: TRBJ2-7
clone_size: few
cdr3_aa: CAAGLAGGYSYEQYF

v_call: TRBV29-1
j_call: TRBJ2-7
clone_size: .
cdr3_aa: CSVEWTGVPYEQYF

v_call: TRBV27
j_call: TRBJ1-6
clone_size: many
cdr3_aa: CASSEQGRHNSPLHF

v_call: TRBV20-1
j_call: TRBJ2-7
clone_size: many
cdr3_aa: CSARIGTGGIYEQYF

v_call: TRBV19
j_call: TRBJ2-1
clone_size: many
cdr3_aa: CASSTLQIRDHEQFF

v_call: TRBV14
j_call: TRBJ2-7
clone_size: .
cdr3_aa: CASSQLAGAAYEQYF

v_call: TRBV28
j_call: TRBJ2-7
clone_size: .
cdr3_aa: CASSNRVPYEQYF

v_call: TRBV24-1
j_call: TRBJ2-1
clone_size: .
cdr3_aa: CATSDFGPAGANEQFF

v_call: TRBV5-1
j_call: TRBJ2-1
clone_size: .
cdr3_aa: CASSLQRGTSYNEQFF

v_call: TRBV19
j_call: TRBJ1-2
clone_size: many
cdr3_aa: CASSIRDNTYGYTF

v_call: TRBV5-1
j_call: TRBJ1-2
clone_size: once
cdr3_aa: CASSLLQGTHGYTF